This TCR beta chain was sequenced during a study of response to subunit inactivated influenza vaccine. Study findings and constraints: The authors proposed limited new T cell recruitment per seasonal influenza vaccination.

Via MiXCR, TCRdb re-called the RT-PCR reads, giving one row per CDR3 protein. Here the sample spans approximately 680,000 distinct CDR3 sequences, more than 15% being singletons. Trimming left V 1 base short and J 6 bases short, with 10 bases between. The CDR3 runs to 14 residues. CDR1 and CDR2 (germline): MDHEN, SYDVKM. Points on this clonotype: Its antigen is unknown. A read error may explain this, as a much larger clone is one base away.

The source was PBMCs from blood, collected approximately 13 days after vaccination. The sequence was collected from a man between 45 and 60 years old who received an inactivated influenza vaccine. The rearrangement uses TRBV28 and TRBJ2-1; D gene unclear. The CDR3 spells CASSLYDFSNEQFF. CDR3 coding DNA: TGTGCCAGCAGTTTATATGACTTCTCCAATGAGCAGTTCTTC.